Shown below are 4 T cell receptor beta chains from a single sample sequenced in a study of OX40 agonist ivuxolimab in advanced cancers. This table comes from immunoSEQ multiplex PCR, and its TCRdb copy is limited to in-frame clones, with some not included. The top ten clones hold 0.55% to 0.7% of a sample with around 15,000 clones, 85% to 90% of them seen once. This material consisted of CD4+ or CD8+ T cells sorted from blood, taken in a trial of the OX40 agonist ivuxolimab. These receptors came from an adult with an advanced solid tumor such as melanoma, head and neck, liver or kidney cancer.

J is TRBJ1-5 and V is TRBV28, with a possible D match to TRBD1 (6 bases). This CDR3 region has 15 residues. Trimming pared 9 bases from V and 1 base from J, leaving 16 bases between. Per germline, CDR1 MDHEN and CDR2 SYDVKM. The CDR3 loop reads CASRGAEGSNQPQHF. The CDR3 DNA reads as TGTGCCAGTAGGGGGGCAGAAGGAAGCAATCAGCCCCAGCATTTT.

The chain recombines TRBV2 with TRBJ2-3; D might be TRBD2 (7 bases). This CDR3 contains 17 residues. The V gene lost 6 bases and the J gene lost 3 bases, with 22 bases spanning the gap. CDR1 and CDR2 (germline): SNHLY, FYNNEI. The CDR3 loop reads CASSKSVTGRATDTQYF. CDR3 nucleotides: TGTGCCAGCAGCAAATCAGTAACAGGGAGGGCAACAGATACGCAGTATTTT.

V usage is TRBV15 and J usage is TRBJ2-7, with TRBD2 matching 7 bases. The germline CDR1 and CDR2 sequences are LNHNV and YYDKDF (reference sequence). The V and J ends lost 0 bases and 6 bases, in that order; junction bases with no gene match: 14. The CDR3 consists of 17 residues. DNA for the CDR3: TGTGCCACCAGCAGAGATCCGGGAGGTAGGATCCTATCCGAGCAGTACTTC. This codes for CATSRDPGGRILSEQYF.

The chain carries TRBV2 and TRBJ2-5; 7 positions agree with TRBD1. CDR1 and CDR2 (germline): SNHLY, FYNNEI. Trimming at V came to 3 bases and at J to 5 bases, leaving 6 bases not matched to a gene. The CDR3 runs to 14 residues. The chain's CDR3 is CASSDSRGKETQYF. CDR3 coding DNA: TGTGCCAGCAGTGATAGCAGGGGGAAGGAGACCCAGTACTTC.